The entry below describes one T cell receptor beta chain. Antigen specificity is unknown. Researchers ran eight separate cDNA reactions for each sample. TCRdb reprocessed the 5' RACE reads, keeping one entry per CDR3 protein, no DNA. Here the sample table reports over 110,000 distinct CDR3 sequences. This sample is drawn from a study of monozygotic twins with inflammatory bowel disease. In germline, CDR1 is ENHRY, CDR2 SYGVKD. CDR3 length: 14 amino acids. Isolation of total RNA was performed on whole blood, with no prior T cell sorting. Overall study results and limits: Patients with IBD had less TCRbeta diversity (inverse Simpson) than their healthy co-twins.

This TCR was sampled from a human donor with ulcerative colitis or Crohn's disease, or a healthy co-twin of an affected twin (not recorded which). The sample consisted of blood. The gene calls are TRBV10-3 and TRBJ1-1; TCRdb's assignment of TRBD1 cannot be checked, as there is no DNA. CDR3 sequence: CAISGDRGYTEAFF.